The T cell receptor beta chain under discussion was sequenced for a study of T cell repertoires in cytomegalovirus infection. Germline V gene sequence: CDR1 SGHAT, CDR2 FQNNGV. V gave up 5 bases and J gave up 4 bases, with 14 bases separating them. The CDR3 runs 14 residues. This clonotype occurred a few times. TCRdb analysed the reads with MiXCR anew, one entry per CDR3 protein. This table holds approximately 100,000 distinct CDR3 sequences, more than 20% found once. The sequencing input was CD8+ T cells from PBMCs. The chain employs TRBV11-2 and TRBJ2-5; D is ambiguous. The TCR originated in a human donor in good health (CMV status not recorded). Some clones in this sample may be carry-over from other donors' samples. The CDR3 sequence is CASSPPSAPETQYF. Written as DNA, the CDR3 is TGTGCCAGCAGCCCCCCGTCAGCGCCAGAGACCCAGTACTTC.